This TCR beta chain was identified in a study of cytomegalovirus exposure and HLA in healthy donors. The V end was cut by 0 bases, the J end by 12 bases, with 6 bases between. Per germline, CDR1 SGHNT and CDR2 YENEEA. This CDR3 has 11 residues. Using immunoSEQ multiplex PCR, the repertoire was profiled, and TCRdb retains in-frame clones only, with some absent. Altogether about 160,000 clones are present, approximately 87% being singletons, with the ten largest covering under 7%. Sequenced sample: PBMCs. V and J are TRBV11-3 and TRBJ2-1; D gene ambiguous. The TCR was taken from a woman aged 25 to 45 in good health and CMV-seronegative. CDR3 DNA: TGTGCCAGCAGCTTAGATCGGTGGCAGTTCTTC. Encoded protein: CASSLDRWQFF.